Below, 24 T cell receptor beta chains from the same sample are listed, as sequenced in a study of shared clonotypes between healthy human individuals. Sequencing used immunoSEQ multiplex PCR; TCRdb keeps in-frame clones, though not all of them. The sample has 150,000 to 200,000 clones; 90% to 95% are singletons. Sequencing was performed on naive CD4+ T cells sorted from blood. Subset meaning: CD45RA+ positively selected. The receptors were gathered from a woman aged 25 to 39 in good health.

V is TRBV7-7 and J is TRBJ2-7; 10 bases agree with TRBD2. Germline V gene lookup returns CDR1 SSHAT and CDR2 FNYEAQ (reference sequence). This CDR3 is 15 amino acids long. V dropped 1 base and J dropped 4; count of bases not matched to a gene: 4. This CDR3 reads CASSLEAGGYYEQYF. In DNA form, the CDR3 reads TGTGCCAGCAGCTTAGAAGCGGGAGGGTATTACGAGCAGTACTTC.

The chain combines TRBV27 with TRBJ1-1; D remains ambiguous. V shed 4 bases and J shed 6 bases, with 18 bases lying between them. Germline CDR1 reads MNHEY; CDR2 reads SMNVEV (reference sequence). This CDR3 region has 15 residues. The CDR3 coding sequence is TGTGCCAGCAGTTCACGGACCCCTCGCAGCGCTGAAGCTTTCTTT. It encodes CASSSRTPRSAEAFF.

The chain carries TRBV10-3 and TRBJ2-7; 9 bases fit TRBD2. The CDR3 is 15 amino acids. Germline V gene data show CDR1 as ENHRY and CDR2 as SYGVKD. Trimming took 3 bases from V and 4 from J; bases not matched to a gene: 7. CDR3 nucleotide sequence: TGTGCCATCAGTGATAATAGCGGGAGTCTATACGAGCAGTACTTC. It is translated as CAISDNSGSLYEQYF.

This rearrangement joins TRBV28 to TRBJ2-1; 8 bases agree with TRBD2. V gave up 8 bases and J gave up 2 bases; unmatched junction bases: 5. CDR1 is MDHEN and CDR2 is SYDVKM in the germline V gene. The length of the CDR3 is 14 residues. CDR3 nucleotide sequence: TGTGCCAGCCGAGCGGGAGCCCCCTACAATGAGCAGTTCTTC. Protein product: CASRAGAPYNEQFF.

This clone has a single count. This chain links TRBV7-8 with TRBJ2-2; possibly TRBD1 or TRBD2 for D (6 bases each). CDR3 length equals 16 residues. Between the trimmed V and J ends, which lost 8 bases and 1 base, there was a span of 17 bases. CDR1 and CDR2 from the germline V gene are SGHVS and FQNEAQ. The CDR3 protein is CASHLAPQGNTGELFF. The CDR3 DNA sequence: TGTGCCAGCCACCTAGCGCCACAGGGGAACACCGGGGAGCTGTTTTTT.

The DNA of the CDR3 is TGTGCCAGCAAGTTTTCAGGGGGGCACTACGAGCAGTACTTC. Translated, it gives CASKFSGGHYEQYF. The V and J genes are TRBV6-1 and TRBJ2-7; D perhaps matches TRBD1 (7 bases). The CDR3 totals 14 residues. The V end was cut by 7 bases, the J end by 3 bases, with 16 bases between. The V gene's germline CDR1 is MNHNS and CDR2 SASEGT.

A note on this clone: An end of the junction does not agree with germline; a read error may underlie this. This chain uses TRBV11-2 with TRBJ1-3; D is ambiguous. Germline-derived CDR1 and CDR2 are SGHAT and FQNNGV. This CDR3 is built from 13 residues. CDR3 DNA: TGCGCCAGCAGCCAAGAGACCGGAAACACCATATATTTT. Protein: CASSQETGNTIYF.

This chain links TRBV7-9 with TRBJ2-7; TRBD2 matches 7 bases. The germline CDR1 and CDR2 sequences are SEHNR and FQNEAQ (reference sequence). Unmatched junction bases numbered 17, after V lost 0 bases and J lost 9 bases. This CDR3 comprises 17 residues. The DNA for the CDR3 is TGTGCCAGCAGCTTAGCTTTTGGCGGGGGAGTTGTAGCCACGCAGTACTTC. The encoded protein is CASSLAFGGGVVATQYF.

The rearrangement joins TRBV5-1 to TRBJ2-5; 7 bases agree with TRBD2. The end of the DNA fits TRBJ2-7 better, so the J call may be wrong. This CDR3 is 15 amino acids long. Germline assignment: CDR1 SGHRS and CDR2 YFSETQ. Here the CDR3 reads CASSFLSGPNYEQYF. The CDR3 region has the DNA TGCGCCAGCAGCTTCCTTAGCGGGCCAAACTACGAGCAGTACTTC.

The chain has TRBV5-4 and TRBJ2-7; 12 bases map to TRBD2. This CDR3 comprises 19 residues. Germline CDR1 SGHNT, CDR2 YYREEE (reference sequence). J gave up 3 bases and V 3 bases, and 16 bases lay outside the gene matches. This chain's CDR3 is CASSSPGLAGRTSIYEQYF. CDR3 in DNA: TGTGCCAGCAGCTCCCCGGGACTAGCGGGTCGCACATCGATCTACGAGCAGTACTTC.

The chain recombines TRBV7-8 with TRBJ1-4; no definite D call. Germline CDR1 reads SGHVS; CDR2 reads FQNEAQ. V was clipped by 5 bases and J by 4 bases, with 8 bases between them. The CDR3 contains 13 residues. CDR3 in DNA: TGTGCCAGCAGCCGGAGCTATAATGAAAAACTGTTTTTT. This translates into CASSRSYNEKLFF.

The chain recombines TRBV4-1 with TRBJ1-2, with D unclear. This CDR3 has 16 residues. Germline V gene sequence: CDR1 MGHRA, CDR2 YSYEKL. V lost 5 bases and J lost 1, with 17 bases in between. The CDR3 sequence is CASSYKLSDFNYGYTF. CDR3 DNA sequence: TGCGCCAGCAGCTACAAGTTGTCCGATTTTAACTATGGCTACACCTTC.

The rearrangement uses TRBV28 and TRBJ2-7, with TRBD1 matching over 11 bases. This CDR3 region has 15 residues. The germline CDR1 and CDR2 sequences are MDHEN and SYDVKM. Losses at the gene ends were 4 bases for V and 6 bases for J; bases not matched to a gene: 8. The DNA for the CDR3 is TGTGCCAGCAGTTCACCCGGGACAGGGGGAGCCGAGCAGTACTTC. Residues: CASSSPGTGGAEQYF. The complete variable domain, with remaining parts taken from reference TRBV28 and TRBJ2-7, reads DVKVTQSSRYLVKRTGEKVFLECVQDMDHENMFWYRQDPGLGLRLIYFSYDVKMKEKGDIPEGYSVSREKKERFSLILESASTNQTSMYLCASSSPGTGGAEQYFGPGTRLTVT.

This clone was seen only once. The chain has TRBV7-8 and TRBJ1-5; D is unclear. Germline CDR1 and CDR2: SGHVS and FQNEAQ. V dropped 5 bases and J dropped 3 bases, with 14 bases sitting between them. The CDR3 length is 15 residues. The DNA of the CDR3 is TGTGCCAGCAGCGCCATCGACACCTCCAATCAGCCCCAGCATTTT. Its protein is CASSAIDTSNQPQHF.

As to this clone: Other nucleotide sequences from this sample produce the same CDR3. The J gene is TRBJ2-7, the V gene TRBV28; D is uncertain. The CDR3 spans 11 residues. V was cut by 3 bases and J by 3 bases, with 3 bases left in between. CDR1 is MDHEN and CDR2 is SYDVKM in the germline V gene. The CDR3 DNA follows: TGTGCCAGCAGTTTGAACTACGAGCAGTACTTC. It encodes CASSLNYEQYF.

The CDR3 nucleotides read TGTGCCAGCAGCTTGGAGGTTGTAGGAGCTAACGAGCAGTACTTC. Encoded protein: CASSLEVVGANEQYF. The chain carries TRBV5-4 and TRBJ2-7; D gene uncertain. V shed 0 bases and J shed 5 bases, with 15 bases lying between them. The CDR3 is 15 residues long. Germline V gene lookup returns CDR1 SGHNT and CDR2 YYREEE (reference sequence).

The rearrangement links TRBV6-5 to TRBJ2-7; 8 positions match TRBD2. Trimming removed 9 bases from V and 5 bases from J; junction bases left unmatched: 3. This CDR3 is built from 11 residues. Germline V gives CDR1 MNHEY, CDR2 SVGAGI. CDR3 amino acids: CASYGGDEQYF. The CDR3 DNA sequence: TGTGCCAGTTACGGGGGGGACGAGCAGTACTTC.

This clone showed up just once. J is TRBJ1-3 and V is TRBV7-2; no firm D call. The CDR3 runs 15 residues. The V gene lost 4 bases and the J gene lost 0 bases, with 10 bases spanning the gap. Germline values: CDR1 SGHTA, CDR2 FQGNSA. CDR3: CASSWYSDSGNTIYF. Written as DNA, the CDR3 is TGTGCCAGCAGCTGGTACAGCGACTCTGGAAACACCATATATTTT. Based on the CDR3 plus reference TRBV7-2 and TRBJ1-3, the full variable domain is GAGVSQSPSNKVTEKGKDVELRCDPISGHTALYWYRQSLGQGLEFLIYFQGNSAPDKSGLPSDRFSAERTGGSVSTLTIQRTQQEDSAVYLCASSWYSDSGNTIYFGEGSWLTVV.

V gene TRBV5-1 combines with J gene TRBJ2-7; 8 bases align to TRBD1. CDR1 is SGHRS, CDR2 YFSETQ, per germline. Trimming removed 4 bases from V and 3 bases from J; junction bases left unmatched: 6. The CDR3 covers 14 residues. CDR3 amino acids: CASSNRDRSYEQYF. Written as DNA, the CDR3 is TGCGCCAGCAGCAACCGGGACAGGAGCTACGAGCAGTACTTC.

The J gene is TRBJ2-6, the V gene TRBV5-1; D unresolved. This CDR3 has 14 residues. The germline V gene encodes CDR1 SGHRS and CDR2 YFSETQ. Trimming removed 9 bases from V and 4 bases from J, with 14 bases in between. The CDR3 loop reads CATTPRVGANVLTF. CDR3 coding DNA: TGCGCCACCACCCCAAGGGTAGGGGCCAACGTCCTGACTTTC.

V usage is TRBV19 and J usage is TRBJ2-5, with no clear D. With 3 bases removed from V and 0 bases from J, the gap between germline ends came to 8 bases. The CDR3 runs to 14 residues. Germline V gene sequence: CDR1 LNHDA, CDR2 SQIVND (reference sequence). The CDR3 spells CASSIRGDQETQYF. Here the CDR3 DNA reads TGTGCCAGTAGTATCCGTGGCGACCAAGAGACCCAGTACTTC.

V is TRBV29-1 and J is TRBJ2-7; D uncertain. The germline V gene has CDR1 SQVTM and CDR2 ANQGSEA. CDR3 length equals 12 residues. Trimming took 4 bases from V and 0 from J, leaving 7 bases between them. The CDR3 here is CSVGTHSYEQYF. For the CDR3, the DNA is TGCAGCGTTGGGACGCACTCCTACGAGCAGTACTTC.

The V and J genes are TRBV18 and TRBJ2-5; D not resolved. Germline CDR1 KGHSH, CDR2 LQKENI. This CDR3 spans 14 amino acids. Trimming left V 2 bases short and J 2 bases short, with 9 bases between. This CDR3 is CASSPGLSQETQYF. The CDR3 nucleotides read TGTGCCAGCTCACCAGGTCTATCACAAGAGACCCAGTACTTC.

The chain joins TRBV2 to TRBJ1-1; D unclear. The CDR3 consists of 13 residues. V lost 6 bases to trimming and J lost 11 bases, with 19 bases between them. The germline CDR1 and CDR2 sequences are SNHLY and FYNNEI. Written as DNA, the CDR3 is TGTGCCAGCAGCCCTGATGAGGGTTTCATTGCTTTCTTT. Protein product: CASSPDEGFIAFF.